This TCR beta chain stems from a study of CD8 T cells in ankylosing spondylitis. The study's findings and limits: Reportedly, significant enrichment of disease-linked clones occurred in matched ankylosing spondylitis synovial fluid. Characteristic of ankylosing spondylitis blood, it appeared, was a TCR beta motif comprising several highly homologous variants. Past studies reported some motif variants in reactive arthritis synovial fluid and blood.

Making the TCR beta libraries involved quantitative 5'-RACE with molecular barcodes. Each CDR3 protein is one row after TCRdb ran MiXCR on the 5' RACE reads. The data contain approximately 290,000 distinct CDR3 sequences, about a fifth of them seen just once; the ten biggest clones take up about 3.5%. The V and J ends lost 9 bases and 0 bases respectively, with 15 bases between them. The CDR3 contains 15 residues. There are many counts of this clonotype. What it binds is not known. The chain is built from TRBV12-3 or TRBV12-4 and TRBJ2-1; the D gene is possibly TRBD1 (6 bases). Sequencing input: blood, either unsorted or a sorted T cell fraction (not recorded which). This clonotype originated in a female donor with ankylosing spondylitis or in good health (not recorded which). CDR3 in DNA: TGTGCCAGTTTTCAGGGGCCCAGCTCCTACAATGAGCAGTTCTTC. This encodes CASFQGPSSYNEQFF.